The TCR beta chain under discussion was sequenced for a study of OX40 agonist ivuxolimab in advanced cancers. The data were produced by immunoSEQ multiplex PCR, yet TCRdb's version contains in-frame clones alone and is incomplete. The table has about 44,000 clones, nearly 90% seen once. V dropped 6 bases and J dropped 5 bases, with 11 bases sitting between them. CDR1 LGHNT and CDR2 FRNRAP come from the germline V gene. The CDR3 consists of 13 residues. The clonotype comes from an adult with an advanced solid tumor such as melanoma, head and neck, liver or kidney cancer. The J gene is TRBJ1-5, the V gene TRBV12-5, with D unclear. Sequenced material: CD4+ or CD8+ T cells sorted from blood, taken in a trial of the OX40 agonist ivuxolimab. The CDR3 spells CASGTAGHQPQHF. DNA for the CDR3: TGTGCTAGTGGGACCGCAGGCCATCAGCCCCAGCATTTT.